The rows below give T cell receptor beta chains drawn from one sample of a study of graft-versus-host responses after intestinal transplantation. These TCRs' antigens remain unknown. Sequencing used immunoSEQ multiplex PCR; TCRdb keeps in-frame clones, though not all of them. Here the sample spans around 90,000 clones, just under 95% being singletons. The specimen comprised unstimulated CD8+ T cells sorted from spleen or lymph node cells, sampled before intestinal transplant. The receptor source for this set is a human donor who received an intestinal transplant. The conserved cysteine and the conserved F or W are not part of the CDR3 here. A D gene is named only where the DNA matches it firmly. Size is omitted from some rows. Given values are once, few, many or a class for expanded clones.

D gene | J gene | V gene | clone size | CDR3 protein
TRBD2 | . | TRBV4-2 | once | ASSQEGGLAGSYNEQF
TRBD1 | TRBJ2-2 | TRBV13 | . | ATKDAGQANTGELF
. | TRBJ2-6 | TRBV28 | . | ASSPTRAGANVLT
. | TRBJ2-7 | TRBV7-2 | . | ASSTFRGPYYEQY
. | TRBJ1-1 | TRBV10-3 | . | AITTGMNTEAF
TRBD1 | TRBJ2-1 | TRBV27 | . | ATGQGGAGQF
. | TRBJ2-1 | TRBV29-1 | . | STRVGATNEQF
TRBD1 | TRBJ2-7 | TRBV27 | once | ASSRSTGSYEQY
. | TRBJ2-5 | TRBV4-1 | once | ASSQDARVLGMETQY
. | TRBJ1-2 | TRBV11-3 | . | ASSFLGARYGYT
. | TRBJ1-5 | TRBV7-9 | . | ASSLSGAGDSNQPQH
TRBD1 | TRBJ1-4 | TRBV27 | . | ASSGTGTGVEKLF
TRBD2 | TRBJ2-2 | TRBV27 | . | ASGSGLAYFGELF
. | TRBJ1-5 | TRBV27 | once | ASSFVGTGQPQH
TRBD1 | TRBJ1-2 | TRBV27 | . | ASSLSGTGGGYT
TRBD2 | TRBJ2-7 | TRBV4-1 | . | ASSQGGLAETYEQY
TRBD2 | TRBJ2-3 | TRBV4-1 | . | APGRLAGETSTDTQY
TRBD1 | TRBJ2-7 | TRBV4-3 | . | ASSQDRDSSYEQY
TRBD1 | TRBJ1-2 | TRBV10-3 | . | AISLGTGDNYGYT
. | TRBJ1-1 | TRBV19 | . | ASSASGYAF
TRBD2 | TRBJ2-6 | TRBV7-6 | . | ASSLGLAGGTGANVLT